This T cell receptor beta chain was found in a study of Tregs in tolerant kidney transplant recipients. Study-wide results and limits: In tolerant patients, donor-specific Tregs outgrew total Tregs, suggesting antigen-driven expansion. This study did not directly address biological reproducibility.

With regard to this clone: Its antigen is not identified.

Trimming took 5 bases from V and 0 from J; bases not matched to a gene: 4. The CDR3 extends over 15 amino acids. CDR1 SGHTA and CDR2 FQGNSA come from the germline V gene. The method was immunoSEQ multiplex PCR; TCRdb's version includes in-frame clones alone and lacks a portion of them. The data show tens of thousands of clones, approximately 93% seen once. Recipients received nonmyeloablative bone marrow transplants from related graft donors, with transient mixed chimerism. Unstimulated regulatory T cells (CD4+CD25+CD127-), CD4+CD25- non-regulatory cells, CD4 and CD8 cells were FACS-sorted from thawed PBMCs.

This specimen consisted of CD4+ T cells from blood (PBMCs), obtained 12 months after the transplant. The receptor was isolated from a human patient who received a combined kidney and bone marrow transplant. A subset of T cells may come from the graft donor. The chain joins TRBV7-2 to TRBJ2-3; 8 positions agree with TRBD2. DNA for the CDR3: TGTGCCAGCAGCGCAATAGCGGGAAGCACAGATACGCAGTATTTT. It codes for CASSAIAGSTDTQYF.